A selection of T cell receptor beta chains follows, all from one sample in a study of T-cell reconstitution after alpha-beta-depleted transplantation in children. TCRdb called the PCR reads again in MiXCR, with one record for every CDR3 protein. Here the sample spans about 920 distinct CDR3 sequences, less than 75% being singletons. The specimen comprised PBMCs, mostly from graft donor cells, sampled 60 days after TCRalphabeta/CD19-depleted stem cell transplant. Every receptor here comes from a male patient aged 2-15 years who had a stem cell transplant for acute lymphoblastic leukemia, so the T cells may come from the graft donor. The CDR3 runs from the conserved cysteine through the conserved F or W. A D gene is named only where the DNA matches it firmly. The listing skips clone size in some rows; elsewhere it reads once, few, many or a size class.

clone_size	v_call	j_call	d_call	cdr3_nt	cdr3_aa
medium-sized	TRBV5-4	TRBJ2-2	TRBD1	TGTGCCAGCAGCCGGACCGGGACAGAAAACACCGGGGAGCTGTTTTTT	CASSRTGTENTGELFF
many	TRBV7-2	TRBJ2-4	-	TGTGCCAGCAGCTTAGTGGGAGGAGGGGGCCCGCTTCAGTACTTC	CASSLVGGGGPLQYF
-	TRBV20-1	TRBJ2-3	TRBD2	TGCAGTGCCGGACTAGCGGGGGGCCCTCCGGATACGCAGTATTTT	CSAGLAGGPPDTQYF
large	TRBV28	TRBJ2-3	-	TGTGCCAGCAGCTATAGTGCCACTAGCACAGATACGCAGTATTTT	CASSYSATSTDTQYF
-	TRBV20-1	TRBJ2-1	-	TGCAGTGCTAGAGAAATTCTTGCGGAGGTCTTC	CSAREILAEVF
few	TRBV13	TRBJ2-4	-	TGTGCCAGCAGCTTAGGGGAAAACATTCAGTACTTC	CASSLGENIQYF
-	TRBV5-1	TRBJ2-7	TRBD1	TGCGCCAGCAGCTTGGACCGGACAGGCCTCTACGAGCAGTACTTC	CASSLDRTGLYEQYF
-	TRBV11-2	TRBJ2-5	TRBD2	TGTGCCAGCAGCTTGAGCGGGGGGTACCAAGAGACCCAGTACTTC	CASSLSGGYQETQYF
many	TRBV12-3/TRBV12-4	TRBJ2-1	-	TGTGCCAGCAGCCCCGCGAATGAGCAGTTCTTC	CASSPANEQFF
-	TRBV12-3/TRBV12-4	TRBJ2-7	TRBD1	TGTGCCAGCAGGGACAGGAGCTCCTACGAGCAGTACTTC	CASRDRSSYEQYF
many	TRBV6-2/TRBV6-3	TRBJ2-4	-	TGTGCCAGCAGTTATCAGTACTTC	CASSYQYF
few	TRBV29-1	TRBJ2-2	-	TGCAGCGTTCGCAGGGAAACCGGGGAGCTGTTTTTT	CSVRRETGELFF
-	TRBV12-3/TRBV12-4	TRBJ2-6	-	TGTGCCAGCAGTTTAAGAGGGACTGGGGCCAACGTCCTGACTTTC	CASSLRGTGANVLTF